This T cell receptor (beta chain) comes out of a study of blood T cell repertoires in COVID-19 (dated by TCRdb to between 2020 and 2021). Regarding the research as a whole: Samples covering the acute and convalescent phases of COVID-19 were provided by collaborators in the United States, Italy and Spain. The repertoires were released in a freely available public database meant as a resource for research on the immune response to SARS-CoV-2. Sample metadata almost always included a de-identified subject ID, COVID-19 status, age in years and sex. The material from the prospective study consisted of cDNA or gDNA derived from T cells, B-cell-depleted T cells, or PBMCs. The samples were drawn from two sources: the first 160 participants of the ongoing ImmuneRACE study, and 1,254 subjects contributed by 6 global collaborators. Subjects who had been exposed to COVID-19, were actively infected with it, or had recovered from it provided the deeply sampled blood TCRbeta repertoires that made up the dataset. Where available, HLA class I and class II types were taken from metadata supplied by the sample provider and were not determined by assay-based typing. The research as a whole found: How much clinical and demographic metadata was included differed by source and by participant, and the metadata was provided uncurated.

TCRbeta CDR3 regions were amplified from genomic DNA by means of the immunoSEQ Assay, a bias-controlled multiplex PCR. Per the original workflow: Within the assay, amplification of reference gene primers was used to estimate how many nucleated cells each sample contained. Sequence reads were collapsed and filtered to measure the absolute abundance of every unique TCRbeta CDR3 rearrangement. For each sample, productive Simpson clonality was calculated as the square root of Simpson's diversity index across productive rearrangements. Drawn from immuneACCESS, this table holds only the in-frame rearrangements with V and J called that TCRdb kept. Clones are partly lost; checked studies trace under half to an unresolved V gene and leave the rest unexplained. That table is the source of V, J and clone size, and D and trimming were worked out from the DNA. The sample table lists roughly 250,000 clones, about 83% of them with a count of one. Around 6.8% of the sample rests with the top ten.

Each collaborating institution followed its own protocols to collect whole blood in K2EDTA tubes. Collaborator samples were shipped for TCRbeta analysis as frozen whole blood, isolated PBMCs, or DNA extracted from either sample type. The CDR3 goes from the cysteine to the phenylalanine over 13 residues. Of the read, only the CDR3 DNA is kept; its 39 bases are in frame from base 1. Reading the germline V gene gives CDR1 MGHRA and CDR2 YSYEKL. V gives up 0 bases and J gives up 5 bases, and the segment between their germline ends measures 7 bases. Notes on this clone: It has no known antigen specificity. The input lacks base qualities; no much larger clone sits a single base away.

The rearrangement joined TRBV4-1 to TRBJ2-5, with the D gene call left open. This TCR was sampled from a woman aged 45-60 years with acute or convalescent COVID-19. Sequencing was carried out using peripheral blood. The DNA reads TGCGCCAGCAGCCAAGATATGCGGGAGACCCAGTACTTC. Its product reads: CASSQDMRETQYF.